Listed here is a single T cell receptor beta chain. Germline assignment: CDR1 LGHDT and CDR2 YNNKEL (reference sequence). V lost 2 bases, J lost 5 bases, and 6 bases lay in between. The CDR3 covers 12 residues. This record comes from a study of blood T cell repertoires in COVID-19. Looking at the study overall: The cDNA or gDNA used as material had been derived from T cells, B-cell-depleted T cells, or PBMCs.

Participants were placed into cohorts based on the clinical history they reported. Source study methods: Amplified reference gene primers provided the basis for estimating nucleated cell counts. The method was immunoSEQ multiplex PCR; TCRdb's version includes in-frame clones alone and lacks a portion of them. V and J calls and clone size are copied from that table; D and trimming were computed from the DNA. The table lists 200,000 or so clones, around 86% of them singletons. Sequenced: PBMCs or T cells enriched from blood (not recorded which). The TCR sequence derives from a woman aged 40 to 55 with acute COVID-19. V is TRBV3-1 (or the pseudogene TRBV3-2) and J is TRBJ1-2, with a weak D call TRBD1 (6 bases). The DNA for the CDR3 is TGTGCCAGCAGCCAAACAGGGTATGGCTACACCTTC. Protein: CASSQTGYGYTF.